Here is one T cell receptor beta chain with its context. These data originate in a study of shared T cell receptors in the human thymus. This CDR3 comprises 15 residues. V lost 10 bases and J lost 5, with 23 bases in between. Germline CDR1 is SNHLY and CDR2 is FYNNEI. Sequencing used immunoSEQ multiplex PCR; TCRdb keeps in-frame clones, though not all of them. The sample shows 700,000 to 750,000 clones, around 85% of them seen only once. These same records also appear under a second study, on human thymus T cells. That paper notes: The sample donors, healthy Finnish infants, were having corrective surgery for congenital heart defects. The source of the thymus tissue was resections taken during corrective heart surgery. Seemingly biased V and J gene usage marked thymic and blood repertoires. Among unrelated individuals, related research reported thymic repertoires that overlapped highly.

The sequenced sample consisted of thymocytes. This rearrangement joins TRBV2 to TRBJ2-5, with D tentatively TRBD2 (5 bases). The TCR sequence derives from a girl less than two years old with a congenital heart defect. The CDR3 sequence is CAIEQSGSLRETQYF. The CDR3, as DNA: TGTGCCATCGAACAATCGGGATCTCTTAGGGAGACCCAGTACTTC.